A single sample is the source of the 16 T cell receptor beta chains below, sequenced in a study of blood T cell repertoires in COVID-19. Clones were sequenced by immunoSEQ multiplex PCR, and TCRdb holds only the in-frame ones, with some missing. Of 270,000 or so clones in the sample, roughly nine tenths were seen once. Material for sequencing was peripheral blood. These receptors were taken from a woman aged 25 to 39 with COVID-19, enrolled during active disease.

The chain combines TRBV2 with TRBJ2-1; 11 bases align to TRBD2. V trimming: 10 bases; J trimming: 6 bases; junction bases outside the gene matches: 5. Germline V CDR1 and CDR2: SNHLY, FYNNEI. The CDR3 extends over 13 amino acids. CDR3 region: CAMTSGDPNEQFF. In DNA, the CDR3 is TGTGCCATGACTAGCGGGGATCCCAATGAGCAGTTCTTC.

The V gene is TRBV9, the J gene TRBJ1-3; possible D gene TRBD1, 5 bases. This CDR3 is 16 amino acids long. CDR1 and CDR2 (germline): SGDLS, YYNGEE. V was trimmed by 0 bases and J by 0 bases, leaving 10 bases between them. Here the CDR3 DNA reads TGTGCCAGCAGCGTAGGCGGGGGAAGCTCTGGAAACACCATATATTTT. The encoded protein is CASSVGGGSSGNTIYF.

V gene TRBV5-4 combines with J gene TRBJ1-2, with D unresolved. V lost 4 bases, J lost 4 bases, and 8 bases lay in between. The CDR3 has 12 residues. CDR1 is SGHNT, CDR2 YYREEE, per germline (reference sequence). CDR3 amino acids: CASSRVSYGYTF. The CDR3, as DNA: TGTGCCAGCAGCCGGGTTAGCTATGGCTACACCTTC. The full variable domain, rest sourced from reference TRBV5-4 and TRBJ1-2, is ETGVTQSPTHLIKTRGQQVTLRCSSQSGHNTVSWYQQALGQGPQFIFQYYREEENGRGNFPPRFSGLQFPNYSSELNVNALELDDSALYLCASSRVSYGYTFGSGTRLTVV.

The chain is built from TRBV5-5 and TRBJ1-1; tentatively, D is TRBD1 (6 bases). V was pared by 4 bases and J by 1 base, with 20 bases between. CDR3 length: 17 residues. Germline CDR1 is SGHKS and CDR2 is YYEKEE (reference sequence). The CDR3 DNA reads as TGTGCCAGCAGCAACGAGGTGTGGGGGCTTGGGAACACTGAAGCTTTCTTT. Amino acids: CASSNEVWGLGNTEAFF.

The V gene is TRBV28, the J gene TRBJ1-2; TRBD1 matches 7 bases. CDR1 and CDR2 (germline): MDHEN, SYDVKM. CDR3 length: 16 residues. Trimming removed 3 bases from V and 4 bases from J; junction bases left unmatched: 11. CDR3: CASSFPQGSLTYGYTF. The CDR3 bases are TGTGCCAGCAGTTTTCCACAGGGGTCCCTCACCTATGGCTACACCTTC.

The chain employs TRBV2 and TRBJ1-5; D unclear. CDR1 SNHLY and CDR2 FYNNEI come from the germline V gene. The V and J ends lost 4 bases and 0 bases respectively, with 10 bases between them. CDR3 length: 15 residues. The CDR3 spells CASSAPGYSNQPQHF. Here the CDR3 DNA reads TGTGCCAGCAGTGCCCCAGGCTATAGCAATCAGCCCCAGCATTTT.

The rearrangement uses TRBV4-1 and TRBJ2-7; TRBD1 is a possible D gene (6 bases). The CDR3 has 13 amino acids. V was trimmed by 3 bases and J by 4 bases, leaving 10 bases between them. The germline V gene has CDR1 MGHRA and CDR2 YSYEKL. In nucleotides, the CDR3 is TGCGCCAGCAGCCAGACGGACAGTTACGAGCAGTACTTC. Its protein is CASSQTDSYEQYF.

The genes are TRBV4-1 and TRBJ2-1, with D possibly TRBD2 on 5 matching bases. CDR1 and CDR2 (germline): MGHRA, YSYEKL. Trimming shortened V by 6 bases and J by 5 bases, and 14 bases separated the two germline ends. The CDR3 runs to 14 residues. CDR3 in amino acids: CASRGAELHNEQFF. The CDR3 region has the DNA TGCGCCAGCAGGGGAGCCGAACTCCACAATGAGCAGTTCTTC.

The chain employs TRBV4-2 and TRBJ2-1; 10 nucleotides match TRBD2. After removal of 0 bases from V and 10 bases from J, the junction contained 9 bases not matched to a gene. CDR1 and CDR2 from the germline V gene are LGHNA and YNFKEQ. The CDR3 totals 16 residues. CDR3 loop: CASSQDWSGGAQEQFF. The DNA of the CDR3 is TGTGCCAGCAGCCAAGATTGGAGCGGGGGGGCTCAGGAGCAGTTCTTC.

V gene TRBV27 combines with J gene TRBJ1-2; the D gene is possibly TRBD1 (6 bases). CDR1 and CDR2 (germline): MNHEY, SMNVEV (reference sequence). The V end was cut by 4 bases, the J end by 8 bases, with 17 bases between. This CDR3 contains 14 residues. CDR3 nucleotide sequence: TGTGCCAGCAGTTCCTCCGGGACATTTTTCGGCTACACCTTC. The encoded protein is CASSSSGTFFGYTF.

This clone was recorded only once. This chain joins TRBV5-1 and TRBJ2-7; TRBD1 matches at 11 bases. Germline CDR1 and CDR2: SGHRS and YFSETQ. The CDR3 runs 15 residues. Trimming took 4 bases from V and 1 from J; bases not matched to a gene: 4. The CDR3 spells CASSAGTGGSYEQYF. Written as DNA, the CDR3 is TGCGCCAGCAGCGCCGGGACAGGGGGATCCTACGAGCAGTACTTC.

This chain joins TRBV6-5 and TRBJ1-2; no firm D call. Germline V gene lookup returns CDR1 MNHEY and CDR2 SVGAGI. This CDR3 region has 14 residues. The ends were cut back, 0 bases at V and 9 bases at J, with 14 bases in the middle. CDR3 in DNA: TGTGCCAGCAGTTACTCGAGGGAAGGGAACAGCTACACCTTC. Its protein is CASSYSREGNSYTF.

V gene TRBV14 combines with J gene TRBJ1-1, with TRBD1 matching 9 bases. Trimming cost V 5 bases and J 4 bases; bases outside gene matches: 11. The CDR3 runs to 16 residues. Germline CDR1 reads SGHDN; CDR2 reads FVKESK. The CDR3 region is CASSYRQGGSLTEAFF. As DNA, the CDR3 is TGTGCCAGCAGCTATCGACAGGGGGGCAGTCTCACTGAAGCTTTCTTT.

For this clone: Other DNA sequences from this sample encode an identical CDR3 as well. The chain uses TRBV10-1 and TRBJ2-1; 7 bases are shared with TRBD1. From germline, CDR1 is WNHNN and CDR2 SYGVQD (reference sequence). The CDR3 loop spans 14 amino acids. V was pared by 5 bases and J by 0 bases, with 1 base of the junction left unmatched. CDR3 residues: CASSPGGSYNEQFF. CDR3 DNA: TGCGCCAGCAGTCCAGGGGGCTCCTACAATGAGCAGTTCTTC.

This chain joins TRBV27 and TRBJ2-5; maybe TRBD2 (5 bases). From germline, CDR1 is MNHEY and CDR2 SMNVEV (reference sequence). V was cut by 3 bases and J by 4 bases, with 15 bases left in between. CDR3 length: 15 residues. The chain's CDR3 is CASSFFEGGRETQYF. The CDR3 DNA sequence: TGTGCCAGCAGTTTTTTCGAGGGTGGCCGAGAGACCCAGTACTTC.

V usage is TRBV11-2 and J usage is TRBJ2-1; 8 nucleotides match TRBD2. The trim removed 1 base at V and 9 bases at J, leaving 14 bases unmatched. This CDR3 is 17 amino acids long. CDR1 SGHAT and CDR2 FQNNGV come from the germline V gene. The CDR3 DNA reads as TGTGCCAGCAGCTTAGTGGGACTAGGGGGTGTGTTTGCTGAGCAGTTCTTC. It specifies CASSLVGLGGVFAEQFF.